A selection of T cell receptor beta chains follows, all from one sample in a study of regulatory T cells in long-lasting Graves disease. TCRdb called the multiplex PCR reads again in MiXCR, with one record for every CDR3 protein. The sample yields roughly 470,000 distinct CDR3 sequences, around 21% seen once. Specimen: peripheral blood mononuclear cells (PBMCs), collected when the disease was refractory, from a patient treated with antithyroid drugs. Every receptor here comes from a female donor with Graves disease. Each CDR3 is given with its conserved first and last residue. Fields, in order: J gene, V gene, CDR3 protein.

J: TRBJ2-5; V: TRBV25-1; CDR3: CASSEFGMGETQYF
J: TRBJ2-6; V: TRBV6-2/TRBV6-3; CDR3: CASSNYRDRGSGANVLTF
J: TRBJ2-7; V: TRBV5-5; CDR3: CASSLVVPGQGNSYEQYF
J: TRBJ1-2; V: TRBV7-2; CDR3: CASSSGPWTGGGYTF
J: TRBJ1-6; V: TRBV28; CDR3: CASSPLLAYGSPLHF
J: TRBJ1-3; V: TRBV7-2; CDR3: CASSLGLNSGNTIYF
J: TRBJ1-1; V: TRBV28; CDR3: CASIDRNTEAFF
J: TRBJ2-2; V: TRBV28; CDR3: CATLPGQGVTGELFF
J: TRBJ2-7; V: TRBV20-1; CDR3: CSGTGEFHEQYF
J: TRBJ2-7; V: TRBV28; CDR3: CASSLDLGTGKVEQYF